The 31 T cell receptor beta chains given below trace back to one sample, sequenced in a study of blood T cell repertoires in COVID-19. Some clones are missing from TCRdb's copy, which holds only in-frame ones; the method was immunoSEQ multiplex PCR. The sample contains approximately 310,000 clones, roughly 91% of which appear only once. The sample taken for sequencing was peripheral blood. These receptors were obtained from a man aged 45 to 65 with active or convalescent COVID-19.

The CDR3 DNA reads as TGTGCCAGCAGCTCGTTACAGGGGCTGTTTAGTAACTCTGAAGCTTTCTTT. This sequence encodes CASSSLQGLFSNSEAFF. The chain links TRBV7-8 to TRBJ1-1; TRBD1 matches 7 bases. The CDR3 is made up of 17 amino acids. Germline CDR1 SGHVS, CDR2 FQNEAQ. The ends lost 4 bases at V and 6 bases at J; junction bases unmatched: 17.

This clone was seen a single time. The chain carries TRBV7-9 and TRBJ2-3; 9 bases fit TRBD1. This CDR3 region has 17 residues. J gave up 3 bases and V 5 bases, and 12 bases lay outside the gene matches. Germline V lookup: CDR1 SEHNR, CDR2 FQNEAQ (reference sequence). The CDR3 here is CASSRSARDRETDTQYF. The CDR3 DNA sequence: TGTGCCAGCAGCCGTTCGGCCCGGGACAGGGAGACAGATACGCAGTATTTT.

This chain links TRBV29-1 with TRBJ2-5; D ambiguous. Trimming took 4 bases from V and 1 from J, leaving 7 bases between them. Germline V gene lookup returns CDR1 SQVTM and CDR2 ANQGSEA. The CDR3 sequence is 12 residues long. The CDR3 nucleotides read TGCAGCGTTGGGGCAGGCCAAGAGACCCAGTACTTC. It codes for CSVGAGQETQYF.

The rearrangement uses TRBV2 and TRBJ1-1; D perhaps matches TRBD1 (6 bases). This CDR3 region has 14 residues. Germline lookup yields CDR1 SNHLY and CDR2 FYNNEI. Trimming removed 4 bases at V and 3 bases at J, with 12 bases between. CDR3 loop: CASSVGGLDTEAFF. The DNA for the CDR3 is TGTGCCAGCAGTGTGGGGGGGCTTGACACTGAAGCTTTCTTT. Full variable domain (rest looked up from reference TRBV2 and TRBJ1-1): EPEVTQTPSHQVTQMGQEVILRCVPISNHLYFYWYRQILGQKVEFLVSFYNNEISEKSEIFDDQFSVERPDGSNFTLKIRSTKLEDSAMYFCASSVGGLDTEAFFGQGTRLTVV.

The V and J genes are TRBV30 and TRBJ2-1; D is unclear. V was shortened by 3 bases and J by 2 bases, with 11 bases between the two germline ends. The CDR3 contains 14 residues. The V gene's germline CDR1 is GTSNPN and CDR2 SVGIG (reference sequence). The CDR3 spells CAWSADGAYNEQFF. The DNA of the CDR3 is TGTGCCTGGAGCGCCGACGGAGCCTACAATGAGCAGTTCTTC.

Only a few counts were recorded for this clone. V gene TRBV12-5 combines with J gene TRBJ1-1, with 8 bases identical to TRBD1. V shed 0 bases, J shed 4 bases, and the junction held 4 bases outside the gene matches. This CDR3 region has 15 residues. Germline V gene data show CDR1 as LGHNT and CDR2 as FRNRAP. In DNA form, the CDR3 reads TGTGCTAGTGGTTTGGTGGCAGGGGGCCGCACTGAAGCTTTCTTT. Its protein product is CASGLVAGGRTEAFF.

The table lists this clone with a count of one. The CDR3 DNA follows: TGTGCCAGCAGACTACCGGGACAGGGCTATGGCTACACCTTC. Encoded protein: CASRLPGQGYGYTF. This chain connects TRBV28 to TRBJ1-2; 9 nucleotides align to TRBD1. J was trimmed by 4 bases and V by 6 bases; bases with no gene match: 6. The CDR3 sequence is 14 residues long. Germline-derived CDR1 and CDR2 are MDHEN and SYDVKM.

This chain joins TRBV28 and TRBJ2-4; 7 bases align to TRBD1. The length of the CDR3 is 14 residues. With 1 base clipped from V and 4 bases from J, the junction kept 1 base outside the gene matches. Germline CDR1 reads MDHEN; CDR2 reads SYDVKM. The CDR3 protein is CASSLSGQKNIQYF. CDR3 DNA: TGTGCCAGCAGTTTATCGGGACAGAAAAACATTCAGTACTTC.

This clone was observed a few times. The rearrangement uses TRBV19 and TRBJ2-7; 12 bases align to TRBD2. V shed 5 bases and J 2 bases; nucleotides not matched to a gene: 7. This CDR3 comprises 16 residues. Germline loops: CDR1 LNHDA, CDR2 SQIVND (reference sequence). The CDR3 DNA is TGTGCCAGTAGTTGGACTAGCGGGGACCCTCCCTACGAGCAGTACTTC. Translated, it gives CASSWTSGDPPYEQYF.

The chain has TRBV28 and TRBJ1-3; 8 nucleotides line up with TRBD1. This CDR3 spans 19 amino acids. Germline V lookup: CDR1 MDHEN, CDR2 SYDVKM. J lost 4 bases, V lost 8 bases, and 22 bases had no gene match. The CDR3 region has the DNA TGTGCCAGCGGGGACAAAACTCTATCCCGACAGGGGAAAGGAAACACCATATATTTT. This gives the protein CASGDKTLSRQGKGNTIYF.

The chain uses TRBV2 and TRBJ2-7, with a weak D call TRBD2 (7 bases). Trimming cost V 2 bases and J 2 bases, with 13 bases left between them. The CDR3 has 15 amino acids. Germline loops: CDR1 SNHLY, CDR2 FYNNEI. The CDR3 sequence is CASSERGGSAYEQYF. As DNA, the CDR3 is TGTGCCAGCAGTGAAAGGGGGGGGTCCGCCTACGAGCAGTACTTC.

The chain combines TRBV19 with TRBJ2-3, with 8 bases lining up with TRBD1. V gave up 8 bases and J gave up 0 bases; unmatched junction bases: 4. Germline CDR1 and CDR2: LNHDA and SQIVND (reference sequence). This CDR3 comprises 14 residues. Here the CDR3 DNA reads TGTGCCAGTTCGCAGGGGGCTAGCACAGATACGCAGTATTTT. It encodes CASSQGASTDTQYF.

The chain has TRBV7-3 and TRBJ2-7; 10 bases match TRBD2. The germline gives CDR1 SGHTA, CDR2 FQGTGA. V lost 5 bases to trimming and J lost 4 bases; unmatched junction nucleotides: 11. The CDR3 has 16 residues. The CDR3 region is CASSLLGLAGVYEQYF. The CDR3 region has the DNA TGTGCCAGCAGCCTCCTCGGGCTAGCGGGAGTTTACGAGCAGTACTTC. The full variable domain, rest sourced from reference TRBV7-3 and TRBJ2-7, is GAGVSQTPSNKVTEKGKYVELRCDPISGHTALYWYRQSLGQGPEFLIYFQGTGAADDSGLPNDRFFAVRPEGSVSTLKIQRTERGDSAVYLCASSLLGLAGVYEQYFGPGTRLTVT.

J is TRBJ1-4 and V is TRBV7-8; 11 bases agree with TRBD1. Germline lookup yields CDR1 SGHVS and CDR2 FQNEAQ. J was trimmed by 8 bases and V by 5 bases; bases with no gene match: 7. The CDR3 totals 15 residues. The DNA for the CDR3 is TGTGCCAGCAGCAGGGGACAGGGGGAATCGGAAAAACTGTTTTTT. As protein: CASSRGQGESEKLFF.

J is TRBJ2-7 and V is TRBV5-1, with TRBD1 identical over 10 bases. V dropped 4 bases and J dropped 1; count of bases not matched to a gene: 2. CDR1 is SGHRS, CDR2 YFSETQ, per germline. The CDR3 is made up of 14 amino acids. CDR3 coding DNA: TGCGCCAGCAGCCCGGGACAGGGGTCCTACGAGCAGTACTTC. Its protein is CASSPGQGSYEQYF.

The chain uses TRBV7-2 and TRBJ2-1, with 13 bases fitting TRBD2. The CDR3 spans 15 residues. J was trimmed by 7 bases and V by 7 bases; bases with no gene match: 7. CDR1 SGHTA and CDR2 FQGNSA come from the germline V gene. The CDR3 sequence: CASTDRGLAGNEQFF. CDR3 in DNA: TGTGCCAGCACCGACAGGGGACTAGCGGGAAATGAGCAGTTCTTC.

The chain couples TRBV18 to TRBJ1-5, with D unclear. This CDR3 has 15 residues. V lost 3 bases and J 0 bases, leaving 9 bases between the germline ends. CDR1 and CDR2 (germline): KGHSH, LQKENI. Written as DNA, the CDR3 is TGTGCCAGCTCACCGGGCCTGAGTAGCAATCAGCCCCAGCATTTT. Amino acid sequence: CASSPGLSSNQPQHF. The variable domain in full, with the rest retrieved from reference TRBV18 and TRBJ1-5, is NAGVMQNPRHLVRRRGQEARLRCSPMKGHSHVYWYRQLPEEGLKFMVYLQKENIIDESGMPKERFSAEFPKEGPSILRIQQVVRGDSAAYFCASSPGLSSNQPQHFGDGTRLSIL.

CDR3 loop: CASMRGAGQGSPLHF. DNA of the CDR3: TGTGCCAGTATGAGGGGGGCCGGACAGGGCTCACCCCTCCACTTT. J is TRBJ1-6 and V is TRBV19, with TRBD1 matching 8 bases. J lost 10 bases, V lost 7 bases, and 12 bases had no gene match. The CDR3 has 15 residues. Germline CDR1 is LNHDA and CDR2 is SQIVND (reference sequence). The full variable domain, with the rest looked up from reference TRBV19 and TRBJ1-6, is DGGITQSPKYLFRKEGQNVTLSCEQNLNHDAMYWYRQDPGQGLRLIYYSQIVNDFQKGDIAEGYSVSREKKESFPLTVTSAQKNPTAFYLCASMRGAGQGSPLHFGNGTRLTVT.

This sequence joins TRBV2 and TRBJ1-3, with D unresolved. The germline V gene encodes CDR1 SNHLY and CDR2 FYNNEI. The V gene lost 3 bases and the J gene lost 0 bases, with 9 bases spanning the gap. This CDR3 has 15 residues. This CDR3 reads CASSDKSLSGNTIYF. The CDR3 bases are TGTGCCAGCAGTGATAAGAGCCTCTCTGGAAACACCATATATTTT.

The chain recombines TRBV28 with TRBJ1-3; TRBD1 agrees at 7 bases. The CDR3 sequence is 16 residues long. V was pared by 5 bases and J by 4 bases, with 11 bases of the junction left unmatched. Per germline, CDR1 MDHEN and CDR2 SYDVKM. The CDR3 nucleotides read TGTGCCAGCAGTCCTCAGACAGGGTGGCCCGGAAACACCATATATTTT. The encoded protein is CASSPQTGWPGNTIYF.

This rearrangement joins TRBV5-4 to TRBJ1-2, with 9 nucleotides matching TRBD1. J gave up 8 bases and V 4 bases, and 15 bases lay outside the gene matches. CDR1 is SGHNT, CDR2 YYREEE, per germline (reference sequence). The CDR3 runs to 16 residues. The chain's CDR3 is CASSIPGQGIPRGYTF. The CDR3 DNA follows: TGTGCCAGCAGCATACCGGGACAGGGCATTCCGCGGGGCTACACCTTC.

This chain uses TRBV7-2 with TRBJ2-5; D remains unclear. V lost 1 base and J 5 bases, leaving 14 bases between the germline ends. The CDR3 length is 15 residues. Germline-derived CDR1 and CDR2 are SGHTA and FQGNSA. CDR3 DNA: TGTGCCAGCAGCTTAGGAGGCCCCCTCCGGGAGACCCAGTACTTC. Amino acid sequence: CASSLGGPLRETQYF.

This chain joins TRBV27 and TRBJ2-2; weak D call: TRBD1 (5 bases). V was pared by 2 bases and J by 6 bases, with 7 bases between. CDR3 length equals 13 residues. Germline V lookup: CDR1 MNHEY, CDR2 SMNVEV (reference sequence). The CDR3 loop is CASSLQGPGELFF. CDR3 DNA sequence: TGTGCCAGCAGTTTACAGGGTCCCGGGGAGCTGTTTTTT.

The rearrangement links TRBV10-2 to TRBJ1-1; 7 bases agree with TRBD1. CDR3 length: 14 amino acids. Germline CDR1 is WSHSY and CDR2 is SAAADI. V was clipped by 6 bases and J by 4 bases; unmatched bases: 8. The DNA for the CDR3 is TGCGCCAGCAGCGAGGGACAGATGGGCACTGAAGCTTTCTTT. It codes for CASSEGQMGTEAFF.

This clone was counted a few times. The chain couples TRBV4-2 to TRBJ2-5; D is uncertain. From germline, CDR1 is LGHNA and CDR2 YNFKEQ. The CDR3 loop spans 14 amino acids. V was cut by 0 bases and J by 0 bases, with 5 bases left in between. DNA for the CDR3: TGTGCCAGCAGCCAAGATATCTACCAAGAGACCCAGTACTTC. Amino acids: CASSQDIYQETQYF.

The CDR3 region has the DNA TGTGCCAGCAGTTTACTGGGACAGCCCTCTGGGGCCAACGTCCTGACTTTC. Amino acids: CASSLLGQPSGANVLTF. The chain carries TRBV28 and TRBJ2-6; 7 nucleotides line up with TRBD1. Per germline, CDR1 MDHEN and CDR2 SYDVKM. With V trimmed by 2 bases and J by 0 bases, 4 bases remained unmatched. The CDR3 runs 17 residues.

The chain links TRBV5-1 to TRBJ1-4; no clear D gene. The V end lost 2 bases, the J end lost 8 bases, and 13 bases lay between the germline ends. The CDR3 is 14 amino acids. CDR1 SGHRS and CDR2 YFSETQ come from the germline V gene. The CDR3 sequence is CASSLNPGGEKLFF. The CDR3 DNA reads as TGCGCCAGCAGCTTAAATCCGGGTGGGGAAAAACTGTTTTTT.

This clone was detected once. V usage is TRBV7-3 and J usage is TRBJ1-3, with TRBD1 matching over 8 bases. Germline V CDR1 and CDR2: SGHTA, FQGTGA. The J segment lost 0 bases and the V segment lost 6 bases, leaving 7 bases of the junction unmatched. The CDR3 has 16 residues. Written as DNA, the CDR3 is TGTGCCAGCAGAGGGGACAGGACCGTCTCTGGAAACACCATATATTTT. Translated, it gives CASRGDRTVSGNTIYF.

This clone showed up just once. The chain's CDR3 is CASSSLGSYNEQFF. The CDR3 region has the DNA TGCGCCAGCAGCTCCCTAGGCTCCTACAATGAGCAGTTCTTC. The chain uses TRBV5-1 and TRBJ2-1; D not resolved. There are 14 residues in the CDR3. Looked up from germline, CDR1 is SGHRS and CDR2 is YFSETQ. Trimming left V 3 bases short and J 0 bases short, with 7 bases between.

The rearrangement joins TRBV7-6 to TRBJ2-2; 11 nucleotides agree with TRBD1. V lost 1 base, J lost 8 bases, and 3 bases stayed unmatched. CDR3 length equals 15 residues. The germline V gene encodes CDR1 SGHVS and CDR2 FNYEAQ. The CDR3 reads CASSLGTGGIGELFF. The DNA for the CDR3 is TGTGCCAGCAGCTTAGGGACAGGGGGCATTGGGGAGCTGTTTTTT.

V and J are TRBV2 and TRBJ2-2; the D gene is possibly TRBD1 (6 bases). The V end was cut by 2 bases, the J end by 7 bases, with 14 bases between. The CDR3 extends over 15 amino acids. Germline lookup yields CDR1 SNHLY and CDR2 FYNNEI. CDR3 loop: CASSELAGANGELFF. The CDR3 nucleotides are TGTGCCAGCAGTGAACTTGCAGGGGCGAACGGGGAGCTGTTTTTT.